In its sample, the clone carrying this T cell receptor beta chain was seen a few times. The CDR3 extends over 12 amino acids. Germline CDR1 GTSNPN, CDR2 SVGIG (reference sequence). V lost 3 bases to trimming and J lost 8 bases, with 13 bases between them. The sample is drawn from a study of blood T cell repertoires in COVID-19. About the research overall: Some COVID-19 samples were acute and others convalescent; all came from the United States, Italy and Spain. Sources were T cells, B-cell-depleted T cells, or PBMCs; the material itself was cDNA or gDNA.

Authors' methods: Estimates of nucleated cell counts were drawn from the amplification of reference gene primers. This table comes from immunoSEQ multiplex PCR, and its TCRdb copy is limited to in-frame clones, with some not included. The DNA was the basis for D and trimming; V, J and clone size are from that table. The sample includes about 120,000 clones, roughly three quarters seen only once; the top ten take almost 4%. This clonotype originated in a woman aged 80 or over with acute or convalescent COVID-19. The chain employs TRBV30 and TRBJ1-2; D not certain. The sequenced material came from peripheral blood. Here the CDR3 DNA reads TGTGCCTGGAGGCCGAGCGGAAGCGGCTACACCTTC. Its translation is CAWRPSGSGYTF.